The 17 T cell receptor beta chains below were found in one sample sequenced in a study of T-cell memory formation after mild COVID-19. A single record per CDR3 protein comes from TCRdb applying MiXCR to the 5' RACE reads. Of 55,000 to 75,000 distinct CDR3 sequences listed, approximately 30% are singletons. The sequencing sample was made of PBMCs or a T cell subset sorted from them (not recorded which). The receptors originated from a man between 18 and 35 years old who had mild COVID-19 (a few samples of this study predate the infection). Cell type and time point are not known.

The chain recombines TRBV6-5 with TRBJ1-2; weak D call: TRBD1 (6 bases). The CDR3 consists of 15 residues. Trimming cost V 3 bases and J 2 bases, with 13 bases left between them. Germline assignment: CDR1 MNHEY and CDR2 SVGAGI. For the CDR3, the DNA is TGTGCCAGCAGTTATCGCTCTACAGGGAACTATGGCTACACCTTC. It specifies CASSYRSTGNYGYTF.

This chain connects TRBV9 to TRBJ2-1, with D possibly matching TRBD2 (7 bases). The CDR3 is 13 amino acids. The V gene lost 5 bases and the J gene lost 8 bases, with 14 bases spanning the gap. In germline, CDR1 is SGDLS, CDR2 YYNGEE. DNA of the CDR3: TGTGCCAGCAGTGGGGGGGCATCGTATGAGCAGTTCTTC. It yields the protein CASSGGASYEQFF.

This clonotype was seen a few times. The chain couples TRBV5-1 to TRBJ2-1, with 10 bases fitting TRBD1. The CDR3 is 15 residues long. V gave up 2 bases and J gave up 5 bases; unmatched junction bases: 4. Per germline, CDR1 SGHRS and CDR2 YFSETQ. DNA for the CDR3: TGCGCCAGCAGCTTAAGGACAGGGGGGGACAATGAGCAGTTCTTC. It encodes CASSLRTGGDNEQFF. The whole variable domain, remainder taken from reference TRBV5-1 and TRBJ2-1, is KAGVTQTPRYLIKTRGQQVTLSCSPISGHRSVSWYQQTPGQGLQFLFEYFSETQRNKGNFPGRFSGRQFSNSRSEMNVSTLELGDSALYLCASSLRTGGDNEQFFGPGTRLTVL.

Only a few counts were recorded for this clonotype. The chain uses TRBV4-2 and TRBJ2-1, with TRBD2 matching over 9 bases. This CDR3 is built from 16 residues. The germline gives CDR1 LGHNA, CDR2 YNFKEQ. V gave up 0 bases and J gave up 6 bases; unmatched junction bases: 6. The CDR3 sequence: CASSQDLSGGFNEQFF. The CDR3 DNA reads TGTGCCAGCAGCCAAGATCTTAGCGGGGGCTTCAATGAGCAGTTCTTC.

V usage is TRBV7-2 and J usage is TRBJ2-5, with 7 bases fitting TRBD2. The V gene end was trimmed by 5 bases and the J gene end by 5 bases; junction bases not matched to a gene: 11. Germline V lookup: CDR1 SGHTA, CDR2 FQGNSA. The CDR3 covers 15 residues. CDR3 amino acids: CASSTRDYRRETQYF. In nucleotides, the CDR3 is TGTGCCAGCAGCACCAGGGACTACCGGAGGGAGACCCAGTACTTC.

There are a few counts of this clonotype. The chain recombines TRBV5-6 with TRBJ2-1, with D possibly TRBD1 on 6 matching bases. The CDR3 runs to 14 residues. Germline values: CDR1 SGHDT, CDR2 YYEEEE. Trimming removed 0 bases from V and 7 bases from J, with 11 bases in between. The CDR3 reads CASSLALRGNEQFF. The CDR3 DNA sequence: TGTGCCAGCAGCTTGGCCCTTAGGGGGAATGAGCAGTTCTTC.

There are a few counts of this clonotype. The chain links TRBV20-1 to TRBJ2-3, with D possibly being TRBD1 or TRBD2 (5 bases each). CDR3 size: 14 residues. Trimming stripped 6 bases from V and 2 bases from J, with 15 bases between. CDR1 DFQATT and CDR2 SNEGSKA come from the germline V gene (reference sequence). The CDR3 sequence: CSAPPGANTDTQYF. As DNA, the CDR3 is TGCAGTGCCCCCCCCGGGGCAAACACAGATACGCAGTATTTT.

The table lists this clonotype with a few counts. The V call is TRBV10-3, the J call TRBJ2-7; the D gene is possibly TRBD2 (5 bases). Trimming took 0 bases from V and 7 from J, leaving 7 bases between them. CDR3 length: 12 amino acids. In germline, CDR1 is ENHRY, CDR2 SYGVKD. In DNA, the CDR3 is TGTGCCATCAGTGAGTCAAGGAGGGAGCAGTACGTC. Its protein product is CAISESRREQYV.

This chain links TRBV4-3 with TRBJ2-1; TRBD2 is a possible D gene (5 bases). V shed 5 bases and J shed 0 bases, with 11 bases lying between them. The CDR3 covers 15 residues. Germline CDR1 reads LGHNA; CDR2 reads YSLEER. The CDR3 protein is CASSAGSSSYNEQFF. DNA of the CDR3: TGCGCCAGCAGCGCGGGCTCGAGCTCCTACAATGAGCAGTTCTTC.

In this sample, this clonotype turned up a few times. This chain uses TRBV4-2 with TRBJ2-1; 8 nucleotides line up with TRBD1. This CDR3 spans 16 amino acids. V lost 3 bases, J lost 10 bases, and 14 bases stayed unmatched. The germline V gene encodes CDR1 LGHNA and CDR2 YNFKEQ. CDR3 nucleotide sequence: TGTGCCAGCAGCCAGAATCGCGGGACAGGCAGTCAGGAGCAGTTCTTC. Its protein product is CASSQNRGTGSQEQFF.

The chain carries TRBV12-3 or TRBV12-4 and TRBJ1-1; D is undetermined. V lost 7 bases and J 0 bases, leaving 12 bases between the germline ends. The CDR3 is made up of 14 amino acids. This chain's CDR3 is CASIQTGLNTEAFF. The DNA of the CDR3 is TGTGCCAGCATTCAAACGGGCTTGAACACTGAAGCTTTCTTT.

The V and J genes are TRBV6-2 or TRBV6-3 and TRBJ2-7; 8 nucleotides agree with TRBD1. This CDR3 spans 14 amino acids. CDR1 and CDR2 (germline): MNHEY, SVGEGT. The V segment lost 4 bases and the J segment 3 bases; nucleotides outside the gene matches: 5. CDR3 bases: TGTGCCAGCAGTTTCCCGGGACAGGACTACGAGCAGTACTTC. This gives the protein CASSFPGQDYEQYF.

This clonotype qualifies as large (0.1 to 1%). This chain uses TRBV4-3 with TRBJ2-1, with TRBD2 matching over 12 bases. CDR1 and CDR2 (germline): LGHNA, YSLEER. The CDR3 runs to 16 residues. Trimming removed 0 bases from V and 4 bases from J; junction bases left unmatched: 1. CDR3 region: CASSQETSGGYNEQFF. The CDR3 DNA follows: TGCGCCAGCAGCCAAGAAACTAGCGGGGGGTACAATGAGCAGTTCTTC.

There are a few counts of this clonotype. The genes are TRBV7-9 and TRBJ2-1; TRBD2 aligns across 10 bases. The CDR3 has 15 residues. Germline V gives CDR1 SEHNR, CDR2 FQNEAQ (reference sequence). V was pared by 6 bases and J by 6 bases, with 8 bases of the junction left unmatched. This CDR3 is CASRPSGGAPNEQFF. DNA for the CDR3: TGTGCCAGCAGGCCAAGCGGGGGGGCTCCCAATGAGCAGTTCTTC.

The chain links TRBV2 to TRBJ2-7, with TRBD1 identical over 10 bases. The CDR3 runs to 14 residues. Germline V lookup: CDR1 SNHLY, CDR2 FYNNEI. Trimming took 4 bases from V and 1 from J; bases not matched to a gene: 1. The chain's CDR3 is CASSGTGGSYEQYF. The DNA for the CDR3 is TGTGCCAGCAGTGGGACAGGGGGTTCCTACGAGCAGTACTTC.

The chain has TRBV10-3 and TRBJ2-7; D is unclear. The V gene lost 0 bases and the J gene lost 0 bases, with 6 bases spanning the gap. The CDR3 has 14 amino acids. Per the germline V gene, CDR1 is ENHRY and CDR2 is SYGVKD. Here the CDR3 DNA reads TGTGCCATCAGTGAGTCCCAGGACTCCTACGAGCAGTACTTC. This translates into CAISESQDSYEQYF.

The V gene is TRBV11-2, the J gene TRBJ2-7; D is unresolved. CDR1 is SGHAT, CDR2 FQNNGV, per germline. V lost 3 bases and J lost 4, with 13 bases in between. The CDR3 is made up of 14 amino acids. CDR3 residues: CASSLENRPYEQYV. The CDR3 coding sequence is TGTGCCAGCAGCTTGGAGAACAGACCGTACGAGCAGTACGTC.